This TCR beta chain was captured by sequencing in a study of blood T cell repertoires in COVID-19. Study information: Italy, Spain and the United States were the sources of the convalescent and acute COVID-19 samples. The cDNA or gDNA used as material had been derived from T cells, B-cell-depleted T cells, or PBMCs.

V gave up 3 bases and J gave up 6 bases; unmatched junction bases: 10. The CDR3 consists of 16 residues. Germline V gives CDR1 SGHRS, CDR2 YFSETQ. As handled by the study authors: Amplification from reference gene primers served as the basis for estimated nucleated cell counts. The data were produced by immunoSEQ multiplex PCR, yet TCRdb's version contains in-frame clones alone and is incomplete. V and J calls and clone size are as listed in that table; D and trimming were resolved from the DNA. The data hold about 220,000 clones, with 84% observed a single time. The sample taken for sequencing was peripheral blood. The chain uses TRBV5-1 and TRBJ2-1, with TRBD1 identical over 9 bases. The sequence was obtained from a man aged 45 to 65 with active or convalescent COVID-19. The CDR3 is CASSSTGGLGPNEQFF. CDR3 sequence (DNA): TGCGCCAGCAGCTCCACAGGGGGCTTAGGGCCCAATGAGCAGTTCTTC.